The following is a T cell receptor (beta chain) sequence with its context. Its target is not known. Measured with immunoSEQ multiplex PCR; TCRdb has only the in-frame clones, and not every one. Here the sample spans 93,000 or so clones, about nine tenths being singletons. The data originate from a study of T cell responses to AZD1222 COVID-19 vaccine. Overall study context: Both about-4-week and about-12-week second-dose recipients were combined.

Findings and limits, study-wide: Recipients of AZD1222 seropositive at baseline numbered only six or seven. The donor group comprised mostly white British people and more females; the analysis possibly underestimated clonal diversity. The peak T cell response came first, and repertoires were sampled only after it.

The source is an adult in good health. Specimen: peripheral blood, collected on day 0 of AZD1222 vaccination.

This CDR3 is CASSLYGNGNQPQHF. In DNA form, the CDR3 reads TGTGCCAGCAGCCTATATGGGAATGGCAATCAGCCCCAGCATTTT. This chain connects TRBV28 to TRBJ1-5, with unresolved D. The V end was cut by 6 bases, the J end by 2 bases, with 14 bases between. CDR1 MDHEN and CDR2 SYDVKM come from the germline V gene. The CDR3 has 15 amino acids. The whole variable domain, filled in from reference TRBV28 and TRBJ1-5, reads DVKVTQSSRYLVKRTGEKVFLECVQDMDHENMFWYRQDPGLGLRLIYFSYDVKMKEKGDIPEGYSVSREKKERFSLILESASTNQTSMYLCASSLYGNGNQPQHFGDGTRLSIL.